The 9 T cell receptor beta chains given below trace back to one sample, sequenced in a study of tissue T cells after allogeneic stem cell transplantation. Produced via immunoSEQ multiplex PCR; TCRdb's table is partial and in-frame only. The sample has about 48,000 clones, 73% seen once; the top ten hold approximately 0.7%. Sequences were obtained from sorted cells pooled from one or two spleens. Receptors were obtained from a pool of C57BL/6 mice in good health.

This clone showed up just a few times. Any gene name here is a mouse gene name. CDR3 sequence reads: CASRVGYAEQFF. The covered CDR3 bases are TGTGCAAGCAGAGTCGGCTATGCTGAGCAGTTC. The chain recombines TRBV16 with TRBJ2-1; no definite D call. Read data end 1 residue before the CDR3 end; the end is taken from the germline J gene. The V gene's germline CDR1 is SGHSA and CDR2 FRNQAP. Deletions cut 6 bases from V and 3 bases from J, with 6 bases between. This CDR3 spans 12 amino acids.

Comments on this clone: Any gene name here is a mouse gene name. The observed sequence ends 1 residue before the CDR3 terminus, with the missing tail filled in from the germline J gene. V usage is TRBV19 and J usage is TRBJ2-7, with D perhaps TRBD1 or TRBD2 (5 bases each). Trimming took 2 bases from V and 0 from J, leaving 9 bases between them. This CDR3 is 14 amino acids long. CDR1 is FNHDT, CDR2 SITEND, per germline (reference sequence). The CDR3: CASSMMGPSYEQYF. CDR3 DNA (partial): TGTGCCAGCAGTATGATGGGGCCCTCCTATGAACAGTAC.

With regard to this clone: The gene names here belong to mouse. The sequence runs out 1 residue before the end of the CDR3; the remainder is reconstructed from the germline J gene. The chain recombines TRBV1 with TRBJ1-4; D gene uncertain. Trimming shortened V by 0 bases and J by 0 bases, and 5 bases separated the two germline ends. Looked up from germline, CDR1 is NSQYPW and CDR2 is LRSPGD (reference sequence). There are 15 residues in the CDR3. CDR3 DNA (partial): TGCACCTGCAGTGCAGATTATCTTTCCAACGAAAGATTATTT. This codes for CTCSADYLSNERLF. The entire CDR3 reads CTCSADYLSNERLFF.

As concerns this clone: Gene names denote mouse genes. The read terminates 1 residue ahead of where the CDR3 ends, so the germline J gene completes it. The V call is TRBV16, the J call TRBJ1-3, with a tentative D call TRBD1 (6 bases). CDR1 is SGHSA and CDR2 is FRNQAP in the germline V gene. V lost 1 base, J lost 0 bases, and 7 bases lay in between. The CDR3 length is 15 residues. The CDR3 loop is CASSLGDTSGNTLYF. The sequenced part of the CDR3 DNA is TGTGCAAGCAGCTTAGGGGACACTTCTGGAAATACGCTCTAT.

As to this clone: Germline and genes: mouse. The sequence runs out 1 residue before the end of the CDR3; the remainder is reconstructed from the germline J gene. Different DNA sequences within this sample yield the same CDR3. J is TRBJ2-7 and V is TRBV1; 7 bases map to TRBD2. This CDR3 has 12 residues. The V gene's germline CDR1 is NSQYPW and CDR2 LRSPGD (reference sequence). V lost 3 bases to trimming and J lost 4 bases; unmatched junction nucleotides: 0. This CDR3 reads CTCSAGGYEQYF. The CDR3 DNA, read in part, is TGCACCTGCAGTGCTGGGGGGTATGAACAGTAC.

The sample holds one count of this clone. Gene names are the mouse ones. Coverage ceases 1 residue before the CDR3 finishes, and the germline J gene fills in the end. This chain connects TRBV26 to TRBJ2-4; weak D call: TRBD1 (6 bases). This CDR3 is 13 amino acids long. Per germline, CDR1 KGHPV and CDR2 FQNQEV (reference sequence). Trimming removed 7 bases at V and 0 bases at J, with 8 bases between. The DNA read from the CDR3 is TGTGCCAGCACCCAGGGGAGTCAAAACACCTTGTAC. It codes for CASTQGSQNTLY. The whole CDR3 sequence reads CASTQGSQNTLYF.

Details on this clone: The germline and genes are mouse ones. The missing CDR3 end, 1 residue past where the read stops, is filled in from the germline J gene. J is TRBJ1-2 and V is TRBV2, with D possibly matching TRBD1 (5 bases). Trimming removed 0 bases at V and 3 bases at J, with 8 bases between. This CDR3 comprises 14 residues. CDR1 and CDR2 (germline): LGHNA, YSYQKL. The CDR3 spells CASSQDRVDSDYTF. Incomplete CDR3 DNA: TGTGCCAGCAGCCAAGACAGGGTGGACTCCGACTACACC.

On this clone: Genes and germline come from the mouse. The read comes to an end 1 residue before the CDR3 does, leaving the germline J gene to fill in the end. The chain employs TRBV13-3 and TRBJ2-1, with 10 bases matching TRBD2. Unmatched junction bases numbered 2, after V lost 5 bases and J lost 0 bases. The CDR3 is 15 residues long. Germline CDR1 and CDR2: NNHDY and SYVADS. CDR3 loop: CASRGLGVNYAEQFF. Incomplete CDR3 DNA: TGTGCCAGCAGAGGACTGGGGGTTAACTATGCTGAGCAGTTC.

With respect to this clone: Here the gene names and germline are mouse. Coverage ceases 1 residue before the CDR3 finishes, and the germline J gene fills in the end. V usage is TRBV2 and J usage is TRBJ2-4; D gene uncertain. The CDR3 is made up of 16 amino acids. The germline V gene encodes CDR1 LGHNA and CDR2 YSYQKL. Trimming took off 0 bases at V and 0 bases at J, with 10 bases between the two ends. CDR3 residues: CASSQDRRGSQNTLYF. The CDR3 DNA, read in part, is TGTGCCAGCAGCCAAGATAGACGGGGTAGTCAAAACACCTTGTAC.